Here is one TCR beta chain with its context. This clonotype was seen a few times. Its antigen is still unknown. It has no much larger one-base neighbor in the sample; base qualities were not kept. Ophthalmopathy patients had moderately to severely active disease, with a Clinical Activity Score of 3 or more, a NOSPECS grade of 4 or more, and a disease duration of less than 3 months. Patients with uncontrolled infections, other autoimmune diseases, pregnancy or lactation were excluded. Diagnoses were based on clinical symptoms, serum thyroxine and TRAb, thyroid ultrasound and orbital computed tomography. PBMCs were separated from roughly 9.3 ml of fresh peripheral blood using Ficoll-Paque density gradient centrifugation. Trizol reagent was used to extract total RNA, and RNA quality was then checked on an Agilent 2100 Bioanalyzer. The data are from a study of T cells in Graves' hyperthyroidism and ophthalmopathy (dated by TCRdb to the late 2010s). General notes on the study: Peripheral blood samples were taken at the time of initial diagnosis, prior to any treatment. Thyroid tissue and blood T-cell repertoires from several Graves' hyperthyroidism patients were also compared in the study. The approximately 95 discovery patients were divided at random into training and test sets in a 7:3 ratio. After blood sampling, hyperthyroidism patients were treated with methimazole at a starting dose of 30 mg daily, and ophthalmopathy patients were treated with high-dose intravenous methylprednisolone. According to the paper, TCR Vbeta CDR3 sequencing was carried out on approximately 140 peripheral blood samples, which came from under 50 ophthalmopathy, 75 to 80 hyperthyroidism and some 17 progressor patients. An independent validation cohort of fewer than 20 hyperthyroidism patients and 15 or so patients who later progressed to ophthalmopathy tested prospective prediction of ophthalmopathy. To identify distinguishing TCR V-J signatures, a discovery cohort of 90 to 100 patients was used, comprising roughly 45 with Graves' ophthalmopathy and roughly 60 with stable Graves' hyperthyroidism.

The germline V gene gives CDR1 as MDHEN and CDR2 as SYDVKM. The CDR3, from cysteine to phenylalanine, totals 15 residues. CDR3 DNA only is kept here, 45 bases in frame from base 1. V is cut by 4 bases and J by 4 bases, and the space between the germline ends is 11 bases. What the work shows at the level of the full study, not this receptor alone: Blood samples also contained most of the expanded thyroid clonotypes (frequency above 0.001), which suggests that blood repertoires may reflect thyroid immune responses. In validation, progression to ophthalmopathy was predicted by the model with 70.59% sensitivity and around 76% specificity, a median of around 5.9 months before onset. Sample size was not statistically predetermined, and investigators were not blinded to group allocation. A model built on a 13 V-J signature distinguished ophthalmopathy from stable hyperthyroidism, reaching 85% to 90% sensitivity and around 81% specificity in cross-validation and 80%/75% in testing.

TCR beta CDR3 regions were amplified from RNA transcripts. A first-round RT-PCR of the TCR CDR3 used the HTBI primer set with the Qiagen OneStep RT-PCR kit. Libraries were constructed in a second round of multiplex PCR, after which size selection and purification were carried out. Libraries were sequenced paired-end with 100 bp reads on an Illumina HiSeq2000. The authors' analysis ran thus. SOAPnuke was used to process the raw data, with reads discarded if the reads contained adapters or uncalled bases, had a mean Phred below 15, or lacked an exact constant-primer or identifier match. COPE v1.2.5 was used to merge the high-quality paired reads, and each unique nucleotide sequence was defined as a clonotype. Clonotypes were aligned to IMGT TRBV, TRBD and TRBJ reference segments using MiTCR v1.1. Only V-J combinations with frequency above 0.0001, covering 98% to 99.2% of repertoires, were analysed. A TCS score was defined as the ratio between F50 (clonal expansion) and ExV (chaos), using BLOSUM62-based TCRdist between CDR3 peptides within each V-J. Welch's t-statistics and random forest reduced several hundred V-J features to 13, which were used in a naive Bayes classifier (R e1071). TCRdb itself trimmed the public reads at Q25 with fastp, ran MiXCR and retained productive beta chains. Rows with a matching CDR3 protein are joined into one entry that keeps the most common DNA and genes. What appears here as the V and J calls and clone size reflects TCRdb's work, not the paper's. The sample profile shows roughly 640,000 distinct CDR3 sequences; about 16% of them were found once. Under 3.5% of the sample is taken by the ten largest.

What was sequenced was blood. This receptor was taken from a middle-aged woman with Graves' ophthalmopathy. This chain joins TRBV28 to TRBJ2-6, with no confident D gene call. DNA sequence: TGTGCCAGCAGTTACCCGAATCTAGGGGCCAACGTCCTGACTTTC. This gives the protein CASSYPNLGANVLTF.